These 25 T cell receptor beta chains were sequenced from one sample in a study of blood T cell repertoires in COVID-19. Method: immunoSEQ multiplex PCR; TCRdb's copy keeps in-frame clones and lacks some. The sample lists roughly 250,000 clones; roughly 88% were seen once. Source material: PBMCs or T cells enriched from blood (not recorded which). These receptors were taken from a woman aged 45-65 years who had recovered from COVID-19.

Details on this clone: The sample has other DNA sequences that encode this CDR3 too. The V gene is TRBV18, the J gene TRBJ1-2; maybe TRBD1 (6 bases). Trimming shortened V by 3 bases and J by 3 bases, and 11 bases separated the two germline ends. The germline V gene encodes CDR1 KGHSH and CDR2 LQKENI. There are 14 residues in the CDR3. The CDR3 loop is CASSPQGIDYGYTF. DNA of the CDR3: TGTGCCAGCTCACCTCAGGGGATCGACTATGGCTACACCTTC.

The chain employs TRBV6-2 or TRBV6-3 and TRBJ1-5; no clear D gene. Trimming left V 2 bases short and J 0 bases short, with 14 bases between. CDR3 length: 17 amino acids. Germline CDR1 and CDR2: MNHEY and SVGEGT. CDR3 in amino acids: CASSYGQPNYSNQPQHF. Here the CDR3 DNA reads TGTGCCAGCAGTTACGGGCAGCCCAATTATAGCAATCAGCCCCAGCATTTT.

This sequence joins TRBV7-9 and TRBJ2-2; 9 positions agree with TRBD2. Germline lookup yields CDR1 SEHNR and CDR2 FQNEAQ (reference sequence). The CDR3 extends over 15 amino acids. Trimming cost V 2 bases and J 5 bases; bases outside gene matches: 3. As DNA, the CDR3 is TGTGCCAGCAGCTTACAGGGACTAGCAACCGGGGAGCTGTTTTTT. As protein: CASSLQGLATGELFF. The whole variable domain, remainder taken from reference TRBV7-9 and TRBJ2-2, is DTGVSQNPRHKITKRGQNVTFRCDPISEHNRLYWYRQTLGQGPEFLTYFQNEAQLEKSRLLSDRFSAERPKGSFSTLEIQRTEQGDSAMYLCASSLQGLATGELFFGEGSRLTVL.

The chain has TRBV6-5 and TRBJ2-2, with 8 bases aligning to TRBD1. This CDR3 comprises 14 residues. The V segment lost 6 bases and the J segment 1 base; nucleotides outside the gene matches: 1. The germline gives CDR1 MNHEY, CDR2 SVGAGI. The CDR3 nucleotides are TGTGCCAGCAGAGACAGGGGGAACACCGGGGAGCTGTTTTTT. Encoded protein: CASRDRGNTGELFF.

The CDR3 region is CASSSRVSYGYTF. The CDR3 DNA reads TGTGCCAGCAGTTCGAGGGTCTCCTATGGCTACACCTTC. V usage is TRBV28 and J usage is TRBJ1-2; D remains unclear. V lost 4 bases, J lost 4 bases, and 10 bases lay in between. The CDR3 extends over 13 amino acids. Germline lookup yields CDR1 MDHEN and CDR2 SYDVKM.

The J gene is TRBJ2-7, the V gene TRBV5-1; D is perhaps TRBD2 (6 bases). V was shortened by 1 base and J by 5 bases, with 10 bases between the two germline ends. This CDR3 region has 13 residues. Germline loops: CDR1 SGHRS, CDR2 YFSETQ. The CDR3 DNA is TGCGCCAGCAGCTTGAGACTAGAGGACGAGCAGTACTTC. It is translated as CASSLRLEDEQYF.

Concerning this clone: At the DNA level, this CDR3 is encoded by other sequences in the same sample as well. The CDR3 reads CASSQLPGNTIYF. The CDR3, as DNA: TGCGCCAGCAGCCAACTCCCAGGGAACACCATATATTTT. The chain recombines TRBV4-1 with TRBJ1-3; the D gene is possibly TRBD1 (5 bases). The CDR3 is 13 residues long. Germline V CDR1 and CDR2: MGHRA, YSYEKL. Deletions cut 2 bases from V and 7 bases from J, with 9 bases between.

This chain connects TRBV9 to TRBJ1-6, with 10 nucleotides matching TRBD1. Germline V gene sequence: CDR1 SGDLS, CDR2 YYNGEE. There are 16 residues in the CDR3. J gave up 5 bases and V 0 bases, and 2 bases lay outside the gene matches. The CDR3: CASSVGDRGDNSPLHF. CDR3 nucleotides: TGTGCCAGCAGCGTAGGGGACAGGGGCGATAATTCACCCCTCCACTTT.

Turning to this clone: This CDR3 is also generated by other DNA sequences in the sample. The rearrangement joins TRBV20-1 to TRBJ1-1; D is unresolved. The CDR3 totals 11 residues. Trimming took off 2 bases at V and 2 bases at J, with 3 bases between the two ends. The germline gives CDR1 DFQATT, CDR2 SNEGSKA (reference sequence). Here the CDR3 reads CSARLNTEAFF. CDR3 nucleotide sequence: TGCAGTGCTAGATTAAACACTGAAGCTTTCTTT.

The chain recombines TRBV7-2 with TRBJ2-3; 11 bases match TRBD2. The junction had 4 bases not matched to a gene; V was cut back by 5 bases and J by 3 bases. Per the germline V gene, CDR1 is SGHTA and CDR2 is FQGNSA. The CDR3 consists of 15 residues. This chain's CDR3 is CASSLRLAGTDTQYF. Here the CDR3 DNA reads TGTGCCAGCAGCCTGCGACTAGCGGGAACAGATACGCAGTATTTT.

The V call is TRBV11-2, the J call TRBJ2-5, with D possibly being TRBD2 (6 bases). Germline V gives CDR1 SGHAT, CDR2 FQNNGV. The CDR3 covers 14 residues. V lost 5 bases and J lost 2, with 12 bases in between. CDR3 loop: CASSASLAQETQYF. DNA of the CDR3: TGTGCCAGCAGCGCCTCACTAGCACAAGAGACCCAGTACTTC.

The chain recombines TRBV10-3 with TRBJ1-2, with TRBD1 matching 7 bases. V shed 4 bases and J 1 base; nucleotides not matched to a gene: 6. The CDR3 spans 15 residues. Germline V CDR1 and CDR2: ENHRY, SYGVKD. As DNA, the CDR3 is TGTGCCATCAGTGGGACAGGAGAAATTAACTATGGCTACACCTTC. It codes for CAISGTGEINYGYTF.

The chain combines TRBV5-5 with TRBJ1-4; D unclear. V was shortened by 0 bases and J by 7 bases, with 16 bases between the two germline ends. The germline V gene encodes CDR1 SGHKS and CDR2 YYEKEE (reference sequence). The CDR3 covers 16 residues. This chain's CDR3 is CASSLAGLSLGEKLFF. CDR3 coding DNA: TGTGCCAGCAGCTTGGCAGGATTGTCGCTCGGTGAAAAACTGTTTTTT.

This clone has only one observation. The V and J genes are TRBV11-2 and TRBJ1-2; 7 nucleotides align to TRBD1. V lost 4 bases to trimming and J lost 4 bases; unmatched junction nucleotides: 12. This CDR3 is 16 amino acids long. Germline CDR1 reads SGHAT; CDR2 reads FQNNGV. CDR3 amino acids: CASSSLQGVVGYGYTF. CDR3 in DNA: TGTGCCAGCAGCTCCCTCCAGGGGGTGGTAGGCTATGGCTACACCTTC. Together with reference TRBV11-2 and TRBJ1-2, the CDR3 gives the full variable domain: EAGVAQSPRYKIIEKRQSVAFWCNPISGHATLYWYQQILGQGPKLLIQFQNNGVVDDSQLPKDRFSAERLKGVDSTLKIQPAKLEDSAVYLCASSSLQGVVGYGYTFGSGTRLTVV.

V gene TRBV3-1 (or the pseudogene TRBV3-2) combines with J gene TRBJ1-1; D is perhaps TRBD1 (6 bases). From germline, CDR1 is LGHDT and CDR2 YNNKEL (reference sequence). The CDR3 contains 16 residues. Trimming shortened V by 4 bases and J by 1 base, and 16 bases separated the two germline ends. CDR3 in amino acids: CASSPGQHEKNTEAFF. The CDR3 DNA follows: TGTGCCAGCAGCCCCGGACAGCACGAGAAGAACACTGAAGCTTTCTTT.

V and J are TRBV2 and TRBJ1-2; a weak D match, TRBD1 (6 bases). The germline V gene has CDR1 SNHLY and CDR2 FYNNEI. The germline V and J ends were trimmed by 10 bases and 5 bases, with 17 bases remaining between them. The CDR3 sequence is 13 residues long. The chain's CDR3 is CAILTGRGYGYTF. CDR3 nucleotides: TGTGCCATCCTTACAGGGCGCGGGTATGGCTACACCTTC.

The V and J genes are TRBV6-5 and TRBJ2-7; 10 bases are shared with TRBD2. V gave up 4 bases and J gave up 0 bases; unmatched junction bases: 0. CDR1 is MNHEY and CDR2 is SVGAGI in the germline V gene. There are 14 residues in the CDR3. DNA of the CDR3: TGTGCCAGCAGTTCTAGCGGGAGCTCCTACGAGCAGTACTTC. Its protein is CASSSSGSSYEQYF.

The chain combines TRBV7-2 with TRBJ1-1; D unclear. The CDR3 length is 14 residues. Between the trimmed V and J ends, which lost 3 bases and 4 bases, there was a span of 12 bases. The germline V gene encodes CDR1 SGHTA and CDR2 FQGNSA. In nucleotides, the CDR3 is TGTGCCAGCAGCTTTAACCAGAGAGGCACTGAAGCTTTCTTT. Amino acid sequence: CASSFNQRGTEAFF.

The CDR3 loop reads CASSTGNQPQHF. In DNA form, the CDR3 reads TGTGCCAGCAGCACAGGGAATCAGCCCCAGCATTTT. The genes are TRBV7-9 and TRBJ1-5; a possible D gene is TRBD1 (6 bases). Trimming left V 5 bases short and J 4 bases short, with 6 bases between. CDR3 length equals 12 residues. CDR1 and CDR2 from the germline V gene are SEHNR and FQNEAQ (reference sequence). Full variable domain (rest looked up from reference TRBV7-9 and TRBJ1-5): DTGVSQNPRHKITKRGQNVTFRCDPISEHNRLYWYRQTLGQGPEFLTYFQNEAQLEKSRLLSDRFSAERPKGSFSTLEIQRTEQGDSAMYLCASSTGNQPQHFGDGTRLSIL.

This sequence joins TRBV5-1 and TRBJ2-7, with 15 nucleotides matching TRBD2. CDR3 length: 16 residues. V lost 4 bases and J lost 3; bases outside the gene matches: 5. Germline CDR1 is SGHRS and CDR2 is YFSETQ. For the CDR3, the DNA is TGCGCCAGCAGCGGGACTAGCGGGAGGCCTGACTACGAGCAGTACTTC. Its translation: CASSGTSGRPDYEQYF.

The V call is TRBV3-1 (or the pseudogene TRBV3-2), the J call TRBJ2-1; no definite D call. Trimming stripped 2 bases from V and 10 bases from J, with 6 bases between. CDR3 length: 11 amino acids. Germline V gene sequence: CDR1 LGHDT, CDR2 YNNKEL (reference sequence). The CDR3 loop is CASSQSLEQFF. The CDR3 nucleotides read TGTGCCAGCAGCCAATCCCTCGAGCAGTTCTTC.

J is TRBJ2-1 and V is TRBV3-1 (or the pseudogene TRBV3-2), with TRBD2 matching over 11 bases. This CDR3 spans 15 amino acids. Germline CDR1 is LGHDT and CDR2 is YNNKEL (reference sequence). V trimming: 4 bases; J trimming: 7 bases; junction bases outside the gene matches: 6. The CDR3 region has the DNA TGTGCCAGCAGCCTCATAGCGGGAGGGGGAAATGAGCAGTTCTTC. Residues: CASSLIAGGGNEQFF.

The rearrangement uses TRBV28 and TRBJ2-7; 12 nucleotides align to TRBD2. Germline V lookup: CDR1 MDHEN, CDR2 SYDVKM. The CDR3 consists of 16 residues. J lost 5 bases, V lost 5 bases, and 10 bases had no gene match. The CDR3 is CASSQIRLAGVNEQYF. CDR3 DNA: TGTGCCAGCAGTCAAATAAGACTAGCGGGAGTGAACGAGCAGTACTTC.

The V call is TRBV5-1, the J call TRBJ1-1; TRBD1 matches 9 bases. The CDR3 runs to 15 residues. CDR1 and CDR2 from the germline V gene are SGHRS and YFSETQ. The V gene end was trimmed by 0 bases and the J gene end by 4 bases; junction bases not matched to a gene: 4. The CDR3, as DNA: TGCGCCAGCAGCTTGGACGGGACAGGGATCACTGAAGCTTTCTTT. The encoded protein is CASSLDGTGITEAFF.

This clone was seen a few times. The J gene is TRBJ1-6, the V gene TRBV7-2; 10 bases line up with TRBD1. Germline CDR1 reads SGHTA; CDR2 reads FQGNSA. V lost 6 bases and J lost 7; bases outside the gene matches: 9. CDR3 length equals 16 residues. The CDR3 DNA sequence: TGTGCCAGCAGACTTTGGGACAGGGGAGGGAATTCACCCCTCCACTTT. This codes for CASRLWDRGGNSPLHF.